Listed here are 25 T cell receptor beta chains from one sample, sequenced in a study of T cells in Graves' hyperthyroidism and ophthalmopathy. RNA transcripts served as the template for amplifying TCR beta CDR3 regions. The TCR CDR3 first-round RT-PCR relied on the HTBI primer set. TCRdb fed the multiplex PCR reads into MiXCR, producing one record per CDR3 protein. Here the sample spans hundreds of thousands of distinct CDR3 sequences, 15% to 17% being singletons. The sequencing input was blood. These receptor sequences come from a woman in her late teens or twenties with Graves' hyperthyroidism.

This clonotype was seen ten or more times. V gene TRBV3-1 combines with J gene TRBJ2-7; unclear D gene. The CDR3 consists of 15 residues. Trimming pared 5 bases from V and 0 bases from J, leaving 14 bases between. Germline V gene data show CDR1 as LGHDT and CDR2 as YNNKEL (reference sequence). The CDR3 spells CASSSGPTSSYEQYF. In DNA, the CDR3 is TGTGCCAGCAGCTCTGGACCCACGAGCTCCTACGAGCAGTACTTC.

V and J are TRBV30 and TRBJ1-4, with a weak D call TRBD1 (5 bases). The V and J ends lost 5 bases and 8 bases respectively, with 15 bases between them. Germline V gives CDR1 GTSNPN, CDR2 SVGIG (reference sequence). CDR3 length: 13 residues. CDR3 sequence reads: CAWGLGGDEKLFF. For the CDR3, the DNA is TGTGCCTGGGGGCTCGGGGGGGACGAAAAACTGTTTTTT.

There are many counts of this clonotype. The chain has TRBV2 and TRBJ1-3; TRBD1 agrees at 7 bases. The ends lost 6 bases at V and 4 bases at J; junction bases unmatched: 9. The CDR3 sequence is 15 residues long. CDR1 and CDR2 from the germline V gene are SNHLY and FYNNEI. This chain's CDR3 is CASSSNGQAGNTIYF. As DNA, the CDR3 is TGTGCCAGCAGCTCAAATGGACAGGCGGGAAACACCATATATTTT.

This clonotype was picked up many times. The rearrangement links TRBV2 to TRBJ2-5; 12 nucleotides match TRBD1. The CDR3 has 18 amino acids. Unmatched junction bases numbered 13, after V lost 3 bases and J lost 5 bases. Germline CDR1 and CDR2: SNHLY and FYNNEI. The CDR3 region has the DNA TGTGCCAGCAGTGATCCCCGGCGGGACAGGGGGCAGGGCGAGACCCAGTACTTC. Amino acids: CASSDPRRDRGQGETQYF.

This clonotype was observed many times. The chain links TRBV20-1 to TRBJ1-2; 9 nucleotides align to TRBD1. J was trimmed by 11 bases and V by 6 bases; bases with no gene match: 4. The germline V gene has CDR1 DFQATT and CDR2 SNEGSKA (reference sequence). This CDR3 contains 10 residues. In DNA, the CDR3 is TGCAGTGCCGGGGACAGGGTTTACACCTTC. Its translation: CSAGDRVYTF.

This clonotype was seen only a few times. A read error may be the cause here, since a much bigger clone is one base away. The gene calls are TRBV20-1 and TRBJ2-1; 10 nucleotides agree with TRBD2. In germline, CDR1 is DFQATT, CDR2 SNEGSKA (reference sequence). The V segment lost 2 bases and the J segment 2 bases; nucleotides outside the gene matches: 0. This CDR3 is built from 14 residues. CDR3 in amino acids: CSARSGGAYNEQFF. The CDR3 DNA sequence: TGCAGTGCTAGAAGCGGGGGGGCCTACAATGAGCAGTTCTTC.

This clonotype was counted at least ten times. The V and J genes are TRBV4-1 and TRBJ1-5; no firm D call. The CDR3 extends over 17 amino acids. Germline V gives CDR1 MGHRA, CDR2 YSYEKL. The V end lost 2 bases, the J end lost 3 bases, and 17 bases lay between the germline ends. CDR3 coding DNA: TGCGCCAGCAGCCAAACACAACCGGTTTCACTCAATCAGCCCCAGCATTTT. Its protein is CASSQTQPVSLNQPQHF.

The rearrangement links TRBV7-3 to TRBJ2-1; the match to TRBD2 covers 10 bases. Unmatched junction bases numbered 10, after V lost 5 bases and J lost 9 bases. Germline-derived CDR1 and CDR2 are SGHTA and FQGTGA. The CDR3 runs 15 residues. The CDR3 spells CASSPGSGGAGEQFF. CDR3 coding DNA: TGTGCCAGCAGCCCGGGGAGCGGGGGGGCGGGTGAGCAGTTCTTC.

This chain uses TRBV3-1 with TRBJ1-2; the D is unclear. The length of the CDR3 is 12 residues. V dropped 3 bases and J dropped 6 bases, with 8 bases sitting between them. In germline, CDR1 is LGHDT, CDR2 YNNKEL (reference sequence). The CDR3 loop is CASSQGSDGYTF. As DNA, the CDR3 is TGTGCCAGCAGCCAGGGGTCGGATGGCTACACCTTC.

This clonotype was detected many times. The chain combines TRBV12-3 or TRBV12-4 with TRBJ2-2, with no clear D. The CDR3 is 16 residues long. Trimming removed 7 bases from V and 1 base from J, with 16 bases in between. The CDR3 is CASIPNGRLNTGELFF. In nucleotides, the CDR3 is TGTGCCAGCATTCCCAATGGGCGGTTGAACACCGGGGAGCTGTTTTTT.

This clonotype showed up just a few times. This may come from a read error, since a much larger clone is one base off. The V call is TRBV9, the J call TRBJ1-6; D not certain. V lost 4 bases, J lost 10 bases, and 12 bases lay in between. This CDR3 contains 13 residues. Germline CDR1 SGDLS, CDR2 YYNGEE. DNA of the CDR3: TGTGCCAGCAGCATAGACCAGCAATCACCCCTCCACTTT. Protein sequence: CASSIDQQSPLHF.

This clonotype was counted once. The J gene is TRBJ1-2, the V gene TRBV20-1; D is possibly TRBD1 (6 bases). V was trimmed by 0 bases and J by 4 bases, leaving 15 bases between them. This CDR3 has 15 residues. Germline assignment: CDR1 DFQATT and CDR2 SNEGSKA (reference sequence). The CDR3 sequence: CSARDLAGDSYGYTF. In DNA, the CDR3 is TGCAGTGCTAGAGATCTGGCAGGGGATAGCTATGGCTACACCTTC.

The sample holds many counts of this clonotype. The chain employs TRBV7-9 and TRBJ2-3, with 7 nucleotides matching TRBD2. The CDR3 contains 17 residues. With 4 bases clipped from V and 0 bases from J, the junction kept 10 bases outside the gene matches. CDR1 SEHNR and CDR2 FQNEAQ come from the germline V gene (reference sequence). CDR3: CASSYKVGAGSTDTQYF. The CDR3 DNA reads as TGTGCCAGCAGCTACAAAGTGGGAGCGGGGAGCACAGATACGCAGTATTTT.

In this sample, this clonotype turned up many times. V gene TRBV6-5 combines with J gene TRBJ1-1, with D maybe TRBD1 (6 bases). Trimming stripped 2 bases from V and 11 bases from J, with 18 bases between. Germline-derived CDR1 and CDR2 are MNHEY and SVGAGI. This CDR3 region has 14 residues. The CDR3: CASSYDYQGRGAFF. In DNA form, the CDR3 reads TGTGCCAGCAGTTACGACTACCAGGGGAGGGGTGCTTTCTTT.

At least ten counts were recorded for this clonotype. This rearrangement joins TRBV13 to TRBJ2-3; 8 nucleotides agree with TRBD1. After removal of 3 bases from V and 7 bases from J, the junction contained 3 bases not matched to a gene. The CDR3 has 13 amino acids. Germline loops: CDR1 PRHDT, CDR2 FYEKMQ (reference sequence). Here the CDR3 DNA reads TGTGCCAGCAGCTTTCAGGGGGCAAATACGCAGTATTTT. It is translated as CASSFQGANTQYF.

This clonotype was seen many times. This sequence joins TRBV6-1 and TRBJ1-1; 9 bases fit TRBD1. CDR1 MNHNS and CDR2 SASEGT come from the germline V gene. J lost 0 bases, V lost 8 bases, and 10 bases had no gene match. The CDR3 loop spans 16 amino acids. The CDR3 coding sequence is TGTGCCAGCGGGGGACAGGGATATTTGATGAACACTGAAGCTTTCTTT. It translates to CASGGQGYLMNTEAFF.

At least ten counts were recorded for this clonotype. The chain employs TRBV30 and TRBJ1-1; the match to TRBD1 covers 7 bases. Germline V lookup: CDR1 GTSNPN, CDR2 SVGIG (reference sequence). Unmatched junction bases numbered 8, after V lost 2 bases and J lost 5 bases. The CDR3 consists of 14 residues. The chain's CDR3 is CAWSPRQGGTEAFF. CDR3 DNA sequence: TGTGCCTGGAGTCCCCGACAGGGCGGGACTGAAGCTTTCTTT. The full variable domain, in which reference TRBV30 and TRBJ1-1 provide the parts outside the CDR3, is SQTIHQWPATLVQPVGSPLSLECTVEGTSNPNLYWYRQAAGRGLQLLFYSVGIGQISSEVPQNLSASRPQDRQFILSSKKLLLSDSGFYLCAWSPRQGGTEAFFGQGTRLTVV.

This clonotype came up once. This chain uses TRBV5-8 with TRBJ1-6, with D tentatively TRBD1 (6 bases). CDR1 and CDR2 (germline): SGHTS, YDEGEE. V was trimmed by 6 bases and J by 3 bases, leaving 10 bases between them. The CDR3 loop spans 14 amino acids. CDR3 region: CASILTGYNSPLHF. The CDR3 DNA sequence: TGTGCCAGCATTTTGACAGGCTATAATTCACCCCTCCACTTT. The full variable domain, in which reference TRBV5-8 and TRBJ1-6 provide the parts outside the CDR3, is EAGVTQSPTHLIKTRGQQATLRCSPISGHTSVYWYQQALGLGLQFLLWYDEGEERNRGNFPPRFSGRQFPNYSSELNVNALELEDSALYLCASILTGYNSPLHFGNGTRLTVT.

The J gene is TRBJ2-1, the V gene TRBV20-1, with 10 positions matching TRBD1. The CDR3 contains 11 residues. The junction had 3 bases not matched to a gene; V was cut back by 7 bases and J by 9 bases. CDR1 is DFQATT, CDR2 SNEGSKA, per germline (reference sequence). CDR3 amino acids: CSGQGAGEQFF. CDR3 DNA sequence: TGCAGTGGACAGGGGGCCGGTGAGCAGTTCTTC.

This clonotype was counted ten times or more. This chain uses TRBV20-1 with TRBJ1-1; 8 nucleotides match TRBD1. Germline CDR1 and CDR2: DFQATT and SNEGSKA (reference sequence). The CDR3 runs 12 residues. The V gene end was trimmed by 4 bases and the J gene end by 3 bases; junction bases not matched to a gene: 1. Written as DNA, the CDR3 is TGCAGTGCTAAACAGGGGGACACTGAAGCTTTCTTT. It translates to CSAKQGDTEAFF.

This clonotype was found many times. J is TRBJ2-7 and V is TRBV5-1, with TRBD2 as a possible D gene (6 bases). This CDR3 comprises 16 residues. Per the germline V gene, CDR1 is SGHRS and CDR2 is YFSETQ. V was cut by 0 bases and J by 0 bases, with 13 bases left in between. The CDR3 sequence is CASSLGGSGSSYEQYF. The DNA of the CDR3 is TGCGCCAGCAGCTTGGGAGGTAGCGGTAGCTCCTACGAGCAGTACTTC.

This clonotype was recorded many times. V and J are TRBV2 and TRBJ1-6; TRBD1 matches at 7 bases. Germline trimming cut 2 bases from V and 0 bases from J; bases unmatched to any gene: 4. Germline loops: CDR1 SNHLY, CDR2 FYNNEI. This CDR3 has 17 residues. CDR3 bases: TGTGCCAGCAGTGAAAACAGGGGCAGCTCCTATAATTCACCCCTCCACTTT. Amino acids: CASSENRGSSYNSPLHF.

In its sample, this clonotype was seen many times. CDR3 residues: CASSLEDPSSHEQYF. The CDR3 DNA follows: TGTGCCAGCAGCTTAGAGGATCCTTCAAGCCACGAGCAGTACTTC. The V gene is TRBV7-9, the J gene TRBJ2-7; D uncertain. The germline gives CDR1 SEHNR, CDR2 FQNEAQ (reference sequence). With 1 base removed from V and 5 bases from J, the gap between germline ends came to 15 bases. The CDR3 has 15 residues.

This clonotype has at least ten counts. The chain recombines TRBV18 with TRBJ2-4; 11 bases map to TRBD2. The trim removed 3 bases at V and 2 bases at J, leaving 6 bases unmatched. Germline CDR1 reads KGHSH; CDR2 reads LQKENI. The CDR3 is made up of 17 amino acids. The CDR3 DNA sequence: TGTGCCAGCTCACCCGCTATAGCGGGGGGGACCAAAAACATTCAGTACTTC. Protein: CASSPAIAGGTKNIQYF. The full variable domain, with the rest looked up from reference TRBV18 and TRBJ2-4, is NAGVMQNPRHLVRRRGQEARLRCSPMKGHSHVYWYRQLPEEGLKFMVYLQKENIIDESGMPKERFSAEFPKEGPSILRIQQVVRGDSAAYFCASSPAIAGGTKNIQYFGAGTRLSVL.

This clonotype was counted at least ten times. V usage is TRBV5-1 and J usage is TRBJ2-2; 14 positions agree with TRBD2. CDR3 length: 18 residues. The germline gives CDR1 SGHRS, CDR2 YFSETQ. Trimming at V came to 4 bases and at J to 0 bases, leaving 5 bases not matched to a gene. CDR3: CASSRTSGRLANTGELFF. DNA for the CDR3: TGCGCCAGCAGCCGGACTAGCGGGAGGCTCGCGAACACCGGGGAGCTGTTTTTT.